These 20 T cell receptor beta chains were sequenced from one sample in a study of cytomegalovirus exposure and HLA in healthy donors (TCRdb year 2017). Library generation was performed with the immunoSEQ multiplex PCR assay. For the multiplex PCR, a mixture combining 60 forward primers for TCR Vbeta segments and 13 reverse primers for TCR Jbeta segments was used. TCRdb took this table from immuneACCESS and kept in-frame rearrangements with V and J called. Such tables lack part of the clones; where checked against another copy, unresolved V genes explain under half of the gap, and the rest is unexplained. The sample table includes roughly 110,000 clones. 3.5% to 4.5% of the sample is held by the ten biggest clonotypes. The sample comprised PBMCs. Every receptor here comes from a young man in good health and CMV-seronegative.

V usage is TRBV18 and J usage is TRBJ2-7; tentative D call: TRBD2 (7 bases). The V end was cut by 5 bases, the J end by 1 base, with 21 bases between. Looked up from germline, CDR1 is KGHSH and CDR2 is LQKENI. CDR3 size: 17 residues. The CDR3 nucleotides are TGTGCCAGCTCAGTGATACAGGGACCCGGGAGGTCCTACGAGCAGTACTTC. It translates to CASSVIQGPGRSYEQYF.

The rearrangement links TRBV21-1 to TRBJ2-7; the listed D gene, TRBD2, was not tested against the DNA. TRBV21-1 is annotated as a pseudogene. The CDR3 runs to 13 residues. As DNA, the CDR3 is TGTGCCAGCAGCAAACGAGGTCCCCACGAGCAGTACTTC. Encoded protein: CASSKRGPHEQYF.

The chain joins TRBV5-6 to TRBJ1-5; 8 bases map to TRBD1. The germline V gene has CDR1 SGHDT and CDR2 YYEEEE. Trimming took 5 bases from V and 5 from J; bases not matched to a gene: 9. The CDR3 has 15 amino acids. CDR3 residues: CASSSDREGDQPQHF. The CDR3 DNA is TGTGCCAGCAGTTCGGACAGGGAGGGGGATCAGCCCCAGCATTTT.

This rearrangement joins TRBV6-5 to TRBJ1-5, with D maybe TRBD1 (6 bases). The CDR3 length is 15 residues. The germline CDR1 and CDR2 sequences are MNHEY and SVGAGI. Trimming removed 5 bases at V and 1 base at J, with 12 bases between. CDR3 in DNA: TGTGCCAGCAGTACTCGGACAGCCAGCAATCAGCCCCAGCATTTT. It is translated as CASSTRTASNQPQHF.

The chain uses TRBV28 and TRBJ2-7; 7 nucleotides match TRBD1. The CDR3 sequence is 14 residues long. Germline-derived CDR1 and CDR2 are MDHEN and SYDVKM. With 4 bases clipped from V and 5 bases from J, the junction kept 8 bases outside the gene matches. Here the CDR3 reads CASSSFDRAHEQYF. CDR3 nucleotides: TGTGCCAGCAGTTCCTTTGACAGGGCCCACGAGCAGTACTTC.

Comment on this clone: This same CDR3 is encoded by further DNA sequences in the sample. The DNA for the CDR3 is TGTGCCAGCAGCTCGGGACTAGCGGGCACAGATACGCAGTATTTT. It codes for CASSSGLAGTDTQYF. The V gene is TRBV5-6, the J gene TRBJ2-3, with TRBD2 identical over 11 bases. V lost 3 bases to trimming and J lost 1 base; unmatched junction nucleotides: 1. The CDR3 has 15 amino acids. Germline values: CDR1 SGHDT, CDR2 YYEEEE.

The genes are TRBV27 and TRBJ2-5; D gene ambiguous. Trimming removed 5 bases at V and 3 bases at J, with 13 bases between. Germline CDR1 is MNHEY and CDR2 is SMNVEV (reference sequence). This CDR3 has 14 residues. This CDR3 is CASSPGRRKETQYF. CDR3 bases: TGTGCCAGCAGTCCCGGCAGGCGAAAAGAGACCCAGTACTTC.

The CDR3, as DNA: TGTGCCAGCAGCTTAAGGGCACTAGCGGGGGGCCCCACTACCAGAGATACGCAGTATTTT. Protein: CASSLRALAGGPTTRDTQYF. The gene calls are TRBV7-7 and TRBJ2-3; 12 bases match TRBD2. The CDR3 is made up of 20 amino acids. Germline V gives CDR1 SSHAT, CDR2 FNYEAQ (reference sequence). J lost 5 bases, V lost 2 bases, and 17 bases had no gene match.

The V call is TRBV19, the J call TRBJ2-7; 8 nucleotides line up with TRBD2. CDR1 and CDR2 (germline): LNHDA, SQIVND (reference sequence). The CDR3 totals 13 residues. After removal of 3 bases from V and 5 bases from J, the junction contained 3 bases not matched to a gene. CDR3 in DNA: TGTGCCAGTAGTATTTGGCGGGGGGACGAGCAGTACTTC. Amino acids: CASSIWRGDEQYF.

This sequence joins TRBV11-2 and TRBJ2-7; D might be TRBD2 (5 bases). Germline CDR1 reads SGHAT; CDR2 reads FQNNGV. The CDR3 covers 14 residues. V lost 1 base, J lost 3 bases, and 10 bases lay in between. CDR3 sequence (DNA): TGTGCCAGCAGCTTAGCGGGGTTTCGCTACGAGCAGTACTTC. This translates into CASSLAGFRYEQYF.

The rearrangement links TRBV7-3 to TRBJ2-1, with TRBD2 identical over 7 bases. The CDR3 has 14 residues. Germline V gene data show CDR1 as SGHTA and CDR2 as FQGTGA. Trimming cost V 3 bases and J 6 bases; bases outside gene matches: 5. The CDR3 DNA is TGTGCCAGCAGCTTTGCGGCTAGCGGCAATGAGCAGTTCTTC. This gives the protein CASSFAASGNEQFF.

The chain links TRBV5-1 to TRBJ2-3, with 11 bases identical to TRBD2. Germline values: CDR1 SGHRS, CDR2 YFSETQ. Trimming cost V 5 bases and J 0 bases; bases outside gene matches: 5. The CDR3 has 16 residues. For the CDR3, the DNA is TGCGCCAGCAGGCTAGCGGGGGGTATTAGCACAGATACGCAGTATTTT. The encoded protein is CASRLAGGISTDTQYF.

V and J are TRBV2 and TRBJ1-6; no clear D gene. The CDR3 length is 14 residues. Germline V CDR1 and CDR2: SNHLY, FYNNEI. Trimming removed 5 bases from V and 4 bases from J, with 9 bases in between. CDR3 nucleotide sequence: TGTGCCAGCAGTTTACAGAGTTATAATTCACCCCTCCACTTT. Residues: CASSLQSYNSPLHF.

The chain has TRBV5-5 and TRBJ1-5; no firm D call. The germline V and J ends were trimmed by 0 bases and 3 bases, with 13 bases remaining between them. CDR3 length equals 16 residues. Germline lookup yields CDR1 SGHKS and CDR2 YYEKEE (reference sequence). CDR3 coding DNA: TGTGCCAGCAGCTTGGTTGTCGGGGTCTACAATCAGCCCCAGCATTTT. It yields the protein CASSLVVGVYNQPQHF.

The rearrangement links TRBV7-9 to TRBJ2-1; D is perhaps TRBD2 (7 bases). Germline CDR1 SEHNR, CDR2 FQNEAQ (reference sequence). V lost 5 bases and J 4 bases, leaving 18 bases between the germline ends. The CDR3 totals 16 residues. In DNA form, the CDR3 reads TGTGCCAGCAGCCCTATTCGCGGGGGCACTTACAATGAGCAGTTCTTC. It encodes CASSPIRGGTYNEQFF.

This chain joins TRBV7-6 and TRBJ1-1; D gene ambiguous. The germline V gene has CDR1 SGHVS and CDR2 FNYEAQ. The CDR3 has 13 residues. V dropped 1 base and J dropped 4 bases, with 7 bases sitting between them. CDR3 in DNA: TGTGCCAGCAGCTTAGAATCCGGCACTGAAGCTTTCTTT. This gives the protein CASSLESGTEAFF.

V and J are TRBV5-1 and TRBJ2-1; the match to TRBD1 covers 10 bases. Germline V gene lookup returns CDR1 SGHRS and CDR2 YFSETQ. The CDR3 sequence is 15 residues long. With V trimmed by 3 bases and J by 2 bases, 2 bases remained unmatched. For the CDR3, the DNA is TGCGCCAGCAGCTCAGGACAGGGGGCCTACAATGAGCAGTTCTTC. It yields the protein CASSSGQGAYNEQFF.

The chain employs TRBV6-1 and TRBJ1-2, with 7 bases that match TRBD1. After removal of 5 bases from V and 2 bases from J, the junction contained 8 bases not matched to a gene. The CDR3 has 15 residues. Germline CDR1 reads MNHNS; CDR2 reads SASEGT. DNA of the CDR3: TGTGCCAGCAGTCCCGTACAGGGGTTGAACTATGGCTACACCTTC. This translates into CASSPVQGLNYGYTF.

Comments on this clone: Sequence at one end of the junction differs from germline and may be a read error. This chain uses TRBV7-2 with TRBJ2-1, with TRBD2 identical over 8 bases. The CDR3 totals 16 residues. CDR1 is SGHTA, CDR2 FQGNSA, per germline. Written as DNA, the CDR3 is TGTGTCAGCAGCTTAGGCGGGGGGCCCTCTTACAATGAGCAGTTCTTC. As protein: CVSSLGGGPSYNEQFF.

V usage is TRBV19 and J usage is TRBJ2-2; 11 positions match TRBD2. This CDR3 has 17 amino acids. Germline-derived CDR1 and CDR2 are LNHDA and SQIVND (reference sequence). V lost 5 bases and J lost 0; bases outside the gene matches: 5. The CDR3 region has the DNA TGTGCCAGTAGTCCCTCGACTAGCGGGGCGAACACCGGGGAGCTGTTTTTT. Protein sequence: CASSPSTSGANTGELFF.